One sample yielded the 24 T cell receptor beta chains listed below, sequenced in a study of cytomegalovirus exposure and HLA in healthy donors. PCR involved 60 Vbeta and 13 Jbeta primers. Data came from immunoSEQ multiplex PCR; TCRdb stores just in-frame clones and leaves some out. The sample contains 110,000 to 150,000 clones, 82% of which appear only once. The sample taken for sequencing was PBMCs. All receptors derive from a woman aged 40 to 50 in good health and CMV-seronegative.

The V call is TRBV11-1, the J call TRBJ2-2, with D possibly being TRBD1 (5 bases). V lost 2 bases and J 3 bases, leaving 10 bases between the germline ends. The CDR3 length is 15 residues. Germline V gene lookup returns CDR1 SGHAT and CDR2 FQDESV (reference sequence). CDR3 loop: CASSLNSGYTGELFF. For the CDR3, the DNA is TGTGCCAGCAGCTTAAATTCAGGGTACACCGGGGAGCTGTTTTTT.

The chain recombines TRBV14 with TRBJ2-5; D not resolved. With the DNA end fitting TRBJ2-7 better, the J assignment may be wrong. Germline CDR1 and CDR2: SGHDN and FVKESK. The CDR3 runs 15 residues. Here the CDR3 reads CASSSDGWSPYEQYF. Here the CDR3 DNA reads TGTGCCAGCAGCTCAGATGGTTGGAGCCCCTACGAGCAGTACTTC.

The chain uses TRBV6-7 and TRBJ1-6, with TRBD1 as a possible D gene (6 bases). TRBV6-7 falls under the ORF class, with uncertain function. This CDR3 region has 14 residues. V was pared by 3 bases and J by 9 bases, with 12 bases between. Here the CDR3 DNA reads TGTGCCAGCAGTTATGGTCAGGGGAGTTCACCCCTCCACTTT. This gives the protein CASSYGQGSSPLHF.

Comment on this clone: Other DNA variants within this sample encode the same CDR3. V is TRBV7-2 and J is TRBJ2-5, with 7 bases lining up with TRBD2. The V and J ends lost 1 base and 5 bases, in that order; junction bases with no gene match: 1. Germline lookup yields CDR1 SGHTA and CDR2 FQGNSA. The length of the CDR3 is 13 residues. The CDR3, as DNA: TGTGCCAGCAGCTTAGGGGGAGGGGAGACCCAGTACTTC. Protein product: CASSLGGGETQYF.

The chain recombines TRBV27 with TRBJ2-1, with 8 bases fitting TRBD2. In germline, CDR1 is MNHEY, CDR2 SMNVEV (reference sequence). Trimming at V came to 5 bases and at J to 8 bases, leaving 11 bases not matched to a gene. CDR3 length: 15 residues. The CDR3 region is CASSPHQREIDEQFF. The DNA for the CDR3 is TGTGCCAGCAGTCCTCATCAGCGGGAGATCGATGAGCAGTTCTTC.

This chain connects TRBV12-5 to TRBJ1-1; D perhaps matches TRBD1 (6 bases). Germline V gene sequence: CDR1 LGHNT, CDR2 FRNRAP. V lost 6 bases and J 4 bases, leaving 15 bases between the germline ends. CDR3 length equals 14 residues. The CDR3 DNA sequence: TGTGCTAGTGGCCCAGGGGTAACGGGCACTGAAGCTTTCTTT. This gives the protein CASGPGVTGTEAFF. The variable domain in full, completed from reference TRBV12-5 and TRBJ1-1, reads DARVTQTPRHKVTEMGQEVTMRCQPILGHNTVFWYRQTMMQGLELLAYFRNRAPLDDSGMPKDRFSAEMPDATLATLKIQPSEPRDSAVYFCASGPGVTGTEAFFGQGTRLTVV.

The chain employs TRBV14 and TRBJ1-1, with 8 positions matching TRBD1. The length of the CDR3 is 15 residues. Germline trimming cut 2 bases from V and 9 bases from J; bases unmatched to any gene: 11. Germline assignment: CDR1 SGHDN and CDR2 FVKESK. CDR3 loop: CASSQSDRGSLQAFF. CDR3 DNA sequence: TGTGCCAGCAGCCAAAGCGACAGGGGAAGTCTACAAGCTTTCTTT.

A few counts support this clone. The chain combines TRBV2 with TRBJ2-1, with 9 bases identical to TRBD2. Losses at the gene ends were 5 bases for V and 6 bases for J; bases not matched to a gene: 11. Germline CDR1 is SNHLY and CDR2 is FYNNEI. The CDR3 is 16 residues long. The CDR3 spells CASSPLAGVVGNEQFF. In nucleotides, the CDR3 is TGTGCCAGCAGTCCATTAGCGGGAGTAGTTGGCAATGAGCAGTTCTTC.

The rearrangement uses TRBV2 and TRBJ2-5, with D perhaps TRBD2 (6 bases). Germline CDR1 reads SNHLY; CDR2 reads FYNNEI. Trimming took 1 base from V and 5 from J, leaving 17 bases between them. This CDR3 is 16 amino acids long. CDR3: CASSEGVAGSYETQYF. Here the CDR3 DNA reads TGTGCCAGCAGTGAAGGGGTTGCGGGATCTTACGAGACCCAGTACTTC.

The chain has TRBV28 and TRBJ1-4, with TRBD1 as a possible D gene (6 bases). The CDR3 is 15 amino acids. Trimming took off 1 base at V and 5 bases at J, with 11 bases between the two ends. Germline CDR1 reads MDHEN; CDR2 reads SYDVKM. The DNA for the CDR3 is TGTGCCAGCAGTTTATTAGGCAGGGGCAATGAAAAACTGTTTTTT. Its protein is CASSLLGRGNEKLFF.

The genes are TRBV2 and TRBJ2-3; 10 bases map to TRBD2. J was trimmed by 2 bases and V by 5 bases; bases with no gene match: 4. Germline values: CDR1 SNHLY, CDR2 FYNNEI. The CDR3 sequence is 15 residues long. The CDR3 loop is CASSLLAGFTDTQYF. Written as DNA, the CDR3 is TGTGCCAGCAGTTTACTAGCGGGGTTCACAGATACGCAGTATTTT. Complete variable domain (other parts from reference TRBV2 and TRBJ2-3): EPEVTQTPSHQVTQMGQEVILRCVPISNHLYFYWYRQILGQKVEFLVSFYNNEISEKSEIFDDQFSVERPDGSNFTLKIRSTKLEDSAMYFCASSLLAGFTDTQYFGPGTRLTVL.

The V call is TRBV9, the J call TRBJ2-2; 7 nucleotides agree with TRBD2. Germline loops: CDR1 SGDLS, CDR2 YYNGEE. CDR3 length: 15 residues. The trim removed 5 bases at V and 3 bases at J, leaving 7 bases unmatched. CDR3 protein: CASRGGRMDTGELFF. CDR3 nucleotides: TGTGCCAGCAGGGGGGGGAGGATGGACACCGGGGAGCTGTTTTTT. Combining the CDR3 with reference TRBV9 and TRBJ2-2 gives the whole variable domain DSGVTQTPKHLITATGQRVTLRCSPRSGDLSVYWYQQSLDQGLQFLIQYYNGEERAKGNILERFSAQQFPDLHSELNLSSLELGDSALYFCASRGGRMDTGELFFGEGSRLTVL.

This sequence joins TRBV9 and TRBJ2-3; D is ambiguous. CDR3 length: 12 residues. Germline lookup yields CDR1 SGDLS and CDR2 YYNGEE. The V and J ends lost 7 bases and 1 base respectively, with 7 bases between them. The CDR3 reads CASAYGTDTQYF. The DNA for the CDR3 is TGTGCCAGCGCGTATGGCACAGATACGCAGTATTTT.

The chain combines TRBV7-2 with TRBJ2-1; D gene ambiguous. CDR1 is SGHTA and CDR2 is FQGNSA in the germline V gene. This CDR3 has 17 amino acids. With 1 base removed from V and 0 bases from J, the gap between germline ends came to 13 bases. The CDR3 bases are TGTGCCAGCAGCTTAGTTCCCAGGTTCGGCTCCTACAATGAGCAGTTCTTC. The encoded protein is CASSLVPRFGSYNEQFF.

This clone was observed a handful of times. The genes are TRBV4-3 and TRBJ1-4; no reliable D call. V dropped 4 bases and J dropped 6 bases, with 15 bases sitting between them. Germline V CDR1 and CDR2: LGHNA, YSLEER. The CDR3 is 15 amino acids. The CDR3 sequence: CASSPSRIGDEKLFF. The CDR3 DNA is TGCGCCAGCAGCCCCTCCAGGATTGGTGATGAAAAACTGTTTTTT.

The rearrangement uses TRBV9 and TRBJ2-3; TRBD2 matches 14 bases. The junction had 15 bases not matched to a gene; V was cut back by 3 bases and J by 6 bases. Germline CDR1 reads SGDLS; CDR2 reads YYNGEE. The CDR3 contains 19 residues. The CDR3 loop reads CASSGGTGTSGRLADTQYF. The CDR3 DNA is TGTGCCAGCAGCGGAGGGACCGGGACTAGCGGGAGATTAGCGGATACGCAGTATTTT.

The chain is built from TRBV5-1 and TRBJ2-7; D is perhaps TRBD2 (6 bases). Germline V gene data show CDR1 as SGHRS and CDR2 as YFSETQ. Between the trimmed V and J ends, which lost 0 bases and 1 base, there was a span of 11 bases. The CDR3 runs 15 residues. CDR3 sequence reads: CASSLAVGTSYEQYF. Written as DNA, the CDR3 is TGCGCCAGCAGCTTGGCTGTCGGGACTTCCTACGAGCAGTACTTC. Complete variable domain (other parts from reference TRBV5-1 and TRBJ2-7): KAGVTQTPRYLIKTRGQQVTLSCSPISGHRSVSWYQQTPGQGLQFLFEYFSETQRNKGNFPGRFSGRQFSNSRSEMNVSTLELGDSALYLCASSLAVGTSYEQYFGPGTRLTVT.

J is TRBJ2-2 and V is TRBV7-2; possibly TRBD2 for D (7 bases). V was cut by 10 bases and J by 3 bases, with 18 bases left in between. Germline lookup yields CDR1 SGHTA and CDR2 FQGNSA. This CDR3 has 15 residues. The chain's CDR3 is CATARGGWDTGELFF. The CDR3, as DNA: TGTGCCACCGCTAGGGGGGGTTGGGACACCGGGGAGCTGTTTTTT.

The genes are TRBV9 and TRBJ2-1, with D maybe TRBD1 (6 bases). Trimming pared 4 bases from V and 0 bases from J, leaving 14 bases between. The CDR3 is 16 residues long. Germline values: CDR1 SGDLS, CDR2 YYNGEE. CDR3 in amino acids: CASSRQTGFSYNEQFF. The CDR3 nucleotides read TGTGCCAGCAGCCGACAAACAGGGTTCTCCTACAATGAGCAGTTCTTC.

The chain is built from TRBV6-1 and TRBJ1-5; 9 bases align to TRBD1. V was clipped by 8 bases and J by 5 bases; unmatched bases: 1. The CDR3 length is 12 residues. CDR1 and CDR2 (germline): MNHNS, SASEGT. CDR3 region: CASRTGDQPQHF. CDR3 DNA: TGTGCCAGCCGGACAGGGGATCAGCCCCAGCATTTT.

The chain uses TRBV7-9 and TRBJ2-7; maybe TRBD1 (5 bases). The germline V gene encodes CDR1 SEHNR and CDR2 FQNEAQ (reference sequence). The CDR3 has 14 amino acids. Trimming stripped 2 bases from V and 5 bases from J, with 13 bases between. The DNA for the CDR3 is TGTGCCAGCAGCTTACAGGCAGGGTGGGACGAGCAGTACTTC. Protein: CASSLQAGWDEQYF.

The CDR3 sequence: CASSRGQLTSYEQYF. For the CDR3, the DNA is TGTGCCAGCAGCCGCGGACAACTCACCTCCTACGAGCAGTACTTC. The J gene is TRBJ2-7, the V gene TRBV5-6; D possibly corresponds to TRBD1 (5 bases). With 4 bases removed from V and 0 bases from J, the gap between germline ends came to 14 bases. The germline V gene has CDR1 SGHDT and CDR2 YYEEEE. The CDR3 has 15 residues. Variable domain in full (rest from reference TRBV5-6 and TRBJ2-7): DAGVTQSPTHLIKTRGQQVTLRCSPKSGHDTVSWYQQALGQGPQFIFQYYEEEERQRGNFPDRFSGHQFPNYSSELNVNALLLGDSALYLCASSRGQLTSYEQYFGPGTRLTVT.

CDR3 DNA: TGTGCCAGCAGCTTACCCGGACTTACGAACACCGGGGAGCTGTTTTTT. It specifies CASSLPGLTNTGELFF. The chain is built from TRBV7-8 and TRBJ2-2, with D tentatively TRBD2 (5 bases). CDR1 is SGHVS and CDR2 is FQNEAQ in the germline V gene. V dropped 2 bases and J dropped 0 bases, with 10 bases sitting between them. The length of the CDR3 is 16 residues. Combining the CDR3 with reference TRBV7-8 and TRBJ2-2 gives the whole variable domain GAGVSQSPRYKVAKRGQDVALRCDPISGHVSLFWYQQALGQGPEFLTYFQNEAQLDKSGLPSDRFFAERPEGSVSTLKIQRTQQEDSAVYLCASSLPGLTNTGELFFGEGSRLTVL.

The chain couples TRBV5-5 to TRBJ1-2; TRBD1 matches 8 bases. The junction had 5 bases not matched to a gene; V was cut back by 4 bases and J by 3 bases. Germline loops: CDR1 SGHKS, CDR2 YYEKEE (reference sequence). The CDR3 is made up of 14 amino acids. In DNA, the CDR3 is TGTGCCAGCAGCCAATCGACAGGGGACTATGGCTACACCTTC. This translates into CASSQSTGDYGYTF.